One sample yielded the 32 T cell receptor beta chains listed below, sequenced in a study of brain metastases from non-small cell lung cancer. Assay: immunoSEQ multiplex PCR; the TCRdb copy retains only in-frame clones and omits some. The sample consists of about 1,600 clones, 80% to 85% of them appearing once. Sequencing was carried out using primary lung tumor tissue. The receptors originated from a donor aged 40 or over with non-small cell lung cancer.

Points on this clone: The same CDR3 is also encoded by other DNA sequences in this sample. The V call is TRBV12-3 or TRBV12-4, the J call TRBJ2-2; D may be TRBD1 (5 bases). V gave up 4 bases and J gave up 3 bases, with 6 bases separating them. This CDR3 spans 13 amino acids. CDR3 sequence: CASSSGYTGELFF. The DNA of the CDR3 is TGTGCCAGCAGTTCAGGGTACACCGGGGAGCTGTTTTTT.

The rearrangement joins TRBV19 to TRBJ2-1, with D uncertain. CDR3 length: 15 residues. V gave up 10 bases and J gave up 9 bases, with 25 bases separating them. From germline, CDR1 is LNHDA and CDR2 SQIVND (reference sequence). CDR3 loop: CATTKQAGASIEQFF. The CDR3 coding sequence is TGTGCCACCACGAAACAAGCTGGCGCGAGCATTGAGCAGTTCTTC. Supplemented by reference TRBV19 and TRBJ2-1, the full variable domain reads DGGITQSPKYLFRKEGQNVTLSCEQNLNHDAMYWYRQDPGQGLRLIYYSQIVNDFQKGDIAEGYSVSREKKESFPLTVTSAQKNPTAFYLCATTKQAGASIEQFFGPGTRLTVL.

The gene calls are TRBV19 and TRBJ2-7; 9 bases line up with TRBD1. This CDR3 is 15 amino acids long. Losses at the gene ends were 4 bases for V and 2 bases for J; bases not matched to a gene: 6. Germline V gives CDR1 LNHDA, CDR2 SQIVND (reference sequence). In DNA form, the CDR3 reads TGTGCCAGTAGTACCCCCGGGACAGGGACCTACGAGCAGTACTTC. Translated: CASSTPGTGTYEQYF. Supplemented by reference TRBV19 and TRBJ2-7, the full variable domain reads DGGITQSPKYLFRKEGQNVTLSCEQNLNHDAMYWYRQDPGQGLRLIYYSQIVNDFQKGDIAEGYSVSREKKESFPLTVTSAQKNPTAFYLCASSTPGTGTYEQYFGPGTRLTVT.

The chain carries TRBV6-5 and TRBJ2-7, with D maybe TRBD2 (6 bases). The CDR3 contains 14 residues. The germline gives CDR1 MNHEY, CDR2 SVGAGI. Trimming removed 6 bases from V and 4 bases from J, with 16 bases in between. CDR3 bases: TGTGCCAGCAGGCTGGGAGGCGGGGATTACGAGCAGTACTTC. Protein product: CASRLGGGDYEQYF.

J is TRBJ2-7 and V is TRBV9; D call uncertain. Trimming shortened V by 4 bases and J by 3 bases, and 8 bases separated the two germline ends. The CDR3 is made up of 12 amino acids. CDR1 SGDLS and CDR2 YYNGEE come from the germline V gene. The CDR3 nucleotides are TGTGCCAGCAGCATAGCAGACTACGAGCAGTACTTC. It encodes CASSIADYEQYF.

V usage is TRBV5-6 and J usage is TRBJ1-5; D is perhaps TRBD1 (5 bases). CDR1 is SGHDT, CDR2 YYEEEE, per germline. Trimming pared 6 bases from V and 2 bases from J, leaving 12 bases between. This CDR3 is 14 amino acids long. CDR3 region: CASNGRGGNQPQHF. In DNA, the CDR3 is TGTGCCAGCAACGGGAGGGGAGGCAATCAGCCCCAGCATTTT.

The J gene is TRBJ1-2, the V gene TRBV7-2; weak D call: TRBD1 (6 bases). Germline CDR1 and CDR2: SGHTA and FQGNSA. This CDR3 spans 14 amino acids. Trimming left V 1 base short and J 3 bases short, with 9 bases between. The CDR3 loop reads CASSLGTDYYGYTF. CDR3 coding DNA: TGTGCCAGCAGCTTAGGGACAGACTACTATGGCTACACCTTC.

This clone has just one count. Mismatch with germline at one junction end may stem from a read error. The rearrangement uses TRBV4-2 and TRBJ2-2, with D possibly being TRBD1 (6 bases). Looked up from germline, CDR1 is LGHNA and CDR2 is YNFKEQ. The CDR3 totals 17 residues. The CDR3 sequence is CASSQGADLLGAGKLFF. The CDR3 DNA reads as TGTGCCAGCAGCCAAGGGGCCGACCTCTTGGGGGCCGGGAAGCTGTTTTTT.

This clone was counted once. The chain has TRBV7-2 and TRBJ2-3, with 9 bases that match TRBD2. The CDR3 covers 14 residues. The trim removed 5 bases at V and 3 bases at J, leaving 3 bases unmatched. CDR1 and CDR2 from the germline V gene are SGHTA and FQGNSA. CDR3 sequence (DNA): TGTGCCAGCAGCCCCACTAGCGGGACAGATACGCAGTATTTT. It yields the protein CASSPTSGTDTQYF.

This clone was seen a single time. This sequence joins TRBV6-5 and TRBJ2-1; 7 bases match TRBD2. The CDR3 consists of 13 residues. V shed 8 bases and J 5 bases; nucleotides not matched to a gene: 6. Germline-derived CDR1 and CDR2 are MNHEY and SVGAGI. The CDR3 spells CASGGLGDNEQFF. The DNA for the CDR3 is TGTGCCAGCGGAGGACTAGGGGACAATGAGCAGTTCTTC.

The rearrangement joins TRBV5-4 to TRBJ2-6, with a tentative D call TRBD1 (6 bases). Germline V gene lookup returns CDR1 SGHNT and CDR2 YYREEE (reference sequence). Between the trimmed V and J ends, which lost 0 bases and 1 base, there was a span of 8 bases. The CDR3 contains 16 residues. CDR3 in DNA: TGTGCCAGCAGCTTGGGCAGGGGTTCTGGGGCCAACGTCCTGACTTTC. This sequence encodes CASSLGRGSGANVLTF.

The gene calls are TRBV24-1 and TRBJ1-5; D is unclear. This CDR3 is built from 14 residues. V was pared by 5 bases and J by 3 bases, with 10 bases between. Germline CDR1 reads KGHDR; CDR2 reads SFDVKD. CDR3 sequence: CATSGPTSNQPQHF. CDR3 DNA sequence: TGTGCCACCAGTGGCCCTACATCCAATCAGCCCCAGCATTTT.

CDR3 in DNA: TGTGCCAGCAGCCCCTTCCTCGGCCCTAGCAATCAGCCCCAGCATTTT. It yields the protein CASSPFLGPSNQPQHF. The V gene is TRBV7-6, the J gene TRBJ1-5; D not certain. The germline V and J ends were trimmed by 5 bases and 0 bases, with 14 bases remaining between them. Per the germline V gene, CDR1 is SGHVS and CDR2 is FNYEAQ. This CDR3 spans 16 amino acids.

The J gene is TRBJ2-2, the V gene TRBV6-5; unclear D gene. This CDR3 has 13 amino acids. CDR1 MNHEY and CDR2 SVGAGI come from the germline V gene. V lost 5 bases and J lost 6, with 10 bases in between. The CDR3 DNA follows: TGTGCCAGCAGTCTATTCGGGTCCGGGGAGCTGTTTTTT. This gives the protein CASSLFGSGELFF.

This chain connects TRBV28 to TRBJ2-3; D is perhaps TRBD1 or TRBD2 (5 bases each). The CDR3 extends over 15 amino acids. V lost 2 bases and J 7 bases, leaving 16 bases between the germline ends. Germline V gene lookup returns CDR1 MDHEN and CDR2 SYDVKM. In DNA form, the CDR3 reads TGTGCCAGCAGTTTAGGCCGGGACCCCATACATACGCAGTATTTT. Translating it yields CASSLGRDPIHTQYF.

The chain employs TRBV6-2 or TRBV6-3 and TRBJ2-1; 9 bases agree with TRBD2. CDR1 is MNHEY and CDR2 is SVGEGT in the germline V gene. V was pared by 2 bases and J by 0 bases, with 2 bases of the junction left unmatched. This CDR3 is built from 16 residues. The CDR3 sequence is CASSYGLASSYNEQFF. The DNA for the CDR3 is TGTGCCAGCAGTTACGGACTAGCGTCCTCCTACAATGAGCAGTTCTTC.

This chain links TRBV23-1 with TRBJ1-1; tentatively, D is TRBD1 (6 bases). TRBV23-1 is identified as an open reading frame with a role that is uncertain. The CDR3 contains 14 residues. V gave up 4 bases and J gave up 6 bases, with 15 bases separating them. Written as DNA, the CDR3 is TGCGCCAGCAGTCCTCCGGGACACCGGCCTGAAGCTTTCTTT. It codes for CASSPPGHRPEAFF.

This chain joins TRBV28 and TRBJ2-3; 7 bases are a match to TRBD2. The CDR3 spans 14 residues. Germline-derived CDR1 and CDR2 are MDHEN and SYDVKM. V trimming: 3 bases; J trimming: 1 base; junction bases outside the gene matches: 1. CDR3 sequence (DNA): TGTGCCAGCAGTTTCCTAGCGGGCACAGATACGCAGTATTTT. Amino acid sequence: CASSFLAGTDTQYF.

The rearrangement joins TRBV5-4 to TRBJ2-3; D might be TRBD2 (5 bases). Germline V gene data show CDR1 as SGHNT and CDR2 as YYREEE (reference sequence). V was clipped by 0 bases and J by 8 bases, with 13 bases between them. The CDR3 is made up of 14 amino acids. The CDR3 region has the DNA TGTGCCAGCAGCTTGGTTGGGAGCGGAACTACGCAGTATTTT. As protein: CASSLVGSGTTQYF.

The genes are TRBV24-1 and TRBJ2-1, with 13 positions matching TRBD2. The CDR3 consists of 16 residues. Germline CDR1 is KGHDR and CDR2 is SFDVKD. The V and J ends lost 4 bases and 8 bases, in that order; junction bases with no gene match: 7. The CDR3 DNA reads TGTGCCACCAGTGACCGACTAGCGGGAGGATATGATGAGCAGTTCTTC. Its protein product is CATSDRLAGGYDEQFF.

The J gene is TRBJ1-1, the V gene TRBV4-3, with D perhaps TRBD1 (6 bases). Deletions cut 1 base from V and 4 bases from J, with 13 bases between. Germline V CDR1 and CDR2: LGHNA, YSLEER. The CDR3 has 15 amino acids. The CDR3 bases are TGCGCCAGCAGCCAAGGGGGGCTGGCGGGCACTGAAGCTTTCTTT. Its translation is CASSQGGLAGTEAFF.

V is TRBV11-3 and J is TRBJ2-1, with 7 bases identical to TRBD2. Losses at the gene ends were 6 bases for V and 0 bases for J; bases not matched to a gene: 11. Looked up from germline, CDR1 is SGHNT and CDR2 is YENEEA. CDR3 size: 17 residues. The CDR3 reads CASSPGLAGSSYNEQFF. For the CDR3, the DNA is TGTGCCAGCAGTCCCGGGTTAGCGGGTAGCTCCTACAATGAGCAGTTCTTC.

Points on this clone: At one of its ends the junction is not consistent with the germline gene, which may arise from a read error. The V call is TRBV5-5, the J call TRBJ1-1; D not resolved. CDR3 length: 14 amino acids. Germline V gives CDR1 SGHKS, CDR2 YYEKEE (reference sequence). The CDR3 nucleotides are TGTACCAGCAGCCCGTCTGCAGTGAACACTGAAGCTTTCTTT. Translating gives CTSSPSAVNTEAFF.

In its sample, this clone was seen once. This chain connects TRBV7-3 to TRBJ1-6; TRBD1 matches at 8 bases. CDR1 is SGHTA and CDR2 is FQGTGA in the germline V gene. CDR3 length: 19 residues. The ends lost 2 bases at V and 5 bases at J; junction bases unmatched: 14. CDR3 coding DNA: TGTGCCAGCAGCTTACCGCAGGGGGCCCACAACTACCATAATTCACCCCTCCACTTT. Protein: CASSLPQGAHNYHNSPLHF.

The chain joins TRBV6-1 to TRBJ2-3; no reliable D call. Germline CDR1 reads MNHNS; CDR2 reads SASEGT. The CDR3 consists of 13 residues. V shed 2 bases and J shed 2 bases, with 5 bases lying between them. CDR3 nucleotides: TGTGCCAGCAGTGAAAGTTACACAGATACGCAGTATTTT. This gives the protein CASSESYTDTQYF.

The V call is TRBV9, the J call TRBJ1-4, with D unclear. Germline lookup yields CDR1 SGDLS and CDR2 YYNGEE. There are 16 residues in the CDR3. V lost 4 bases and J lost 5, with 18 bases in between. As DNA, the CDR3 is TGTGCCAGCAGCCTCCTGGGGAACGTAGGGAATGAAAAACTGTTTTTT. Protein: CASSLLGNVGNEKLFF.

Here the CDR3 DNA reads TGTGCCAGCAGCCATTACGGCGTAGATACGCAGTATTTT. Translation gives CASSHYGVDTQYF. The chain has TRBV3-1 (or the pseudogene TRBV3-2) and TRBJ2-3; no reliable D call. Germline CDR1 is LGHDT and CDR2 is YNNKEL (reference sequence). Between the trimmed V and J ends, which lost 3 bases and 5 bases, there was a span of 9 bases. The CDR3 is made up of 13 amino acids.

The V call is TRBV7-2, the J call TRBJ1-1, with D perhaps matching TRBD1 (5 bases). The V end was cut by 4 bases, the J end by 4 bases, with 10 bases between. The length of the CDR3 is 13 residues. The germline gives CDR1 SGHTA, CDR2 FQGNSA. The CDR3 nucleotides read TGTGCCAGCAGCTCAACAGGTTCCACTGAAGCTTTCTTT. Its protein product is CASSSTGSTEAFF.

CDR3 amino acids: CSATGGRIETQYF. CDR3 sequence (DNA): TGCAGCGCTACAGGGGGCAGGATCGAGACCCAGTACTTC. V is TRBV29-1 and J is TRBJ2-5; TRBD1 aligns across 9 bases. Germline lookup yields CDR1 SQVTM and CDR2 ANQGSEA. J lost 5 bases, V lost 7 bases, and 8 bases had no gene match. The CDR3 contains 13 residues.

This chain links TRBV6-1 with TRBJ2-2, with 14 bases fitting TRBD2. Unmatched junction bases numbered 1, after V lost 3 bases and J lost 4 bases. This CDR3 region has 16 residues. Germline CDR1 and CDR2: MNHNS and SASEGT. The CDR3 DNA sequence: TGTGCCAGCAGTGAGGGACTAGCGGGAGCCACCGGGGAGCTGTTTTTT. This encodes CASSEGLAGATGELFF.

Here the CDR3 reads CASSLWSQPQHF. The CDR3, as DNA: TGTGCCAGCAGTTTATGGAGTCAGCCCCAGCATTTT. The chain joins TRBV28 to TRBJ1-5; D gene uncertain. The CDR3 extends over 12 amino acids. Trimming took off 0 bases at V and 6 bases at J, with 3 bases between the two ends. The germline V gene has CDR1 MDHEN and CDR2 SYDVKM.

This rearrangement joins TRBV4-3 to TRBJ2-2; 7 positions match TRBD2. The CDR3 runs 15 residues. V trimming: 1 base; J trimming: 5 bases; junction bases outside the gene matches: 4. Germline V gene lookup returns CDR1 LGHNA and CDR2 YSLEER. The CDR3 loop is CASSQGPGGTGELFF. CDR3 nucleotide sequence: TGCGCCAGCAGCCAAGGTCCGGGGGGAACCGGGGAGCTGTTTTTT.